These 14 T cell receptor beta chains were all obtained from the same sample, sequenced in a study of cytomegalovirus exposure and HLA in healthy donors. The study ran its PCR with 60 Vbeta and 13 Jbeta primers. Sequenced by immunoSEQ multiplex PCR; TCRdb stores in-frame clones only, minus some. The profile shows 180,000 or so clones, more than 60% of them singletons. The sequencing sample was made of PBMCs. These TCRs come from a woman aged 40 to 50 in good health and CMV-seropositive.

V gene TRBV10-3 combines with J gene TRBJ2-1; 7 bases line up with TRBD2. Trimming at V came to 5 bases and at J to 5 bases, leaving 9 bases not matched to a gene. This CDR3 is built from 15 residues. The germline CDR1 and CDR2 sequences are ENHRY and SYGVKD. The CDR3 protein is CAISRGGSSNNEQFF. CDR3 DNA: TGTGCCATCAGTAGAGGCGGGAGTAGTAACAATGAGCAGTTCTTC.

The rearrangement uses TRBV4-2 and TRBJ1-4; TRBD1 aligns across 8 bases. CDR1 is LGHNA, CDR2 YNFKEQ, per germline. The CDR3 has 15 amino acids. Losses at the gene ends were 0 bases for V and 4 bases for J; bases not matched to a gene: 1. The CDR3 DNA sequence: TGTGCCAGCAGCCAAGAGGACAGGGTTAATGAAAAACTGTTTTTT. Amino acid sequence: CASSQEDRVNEKLFF.

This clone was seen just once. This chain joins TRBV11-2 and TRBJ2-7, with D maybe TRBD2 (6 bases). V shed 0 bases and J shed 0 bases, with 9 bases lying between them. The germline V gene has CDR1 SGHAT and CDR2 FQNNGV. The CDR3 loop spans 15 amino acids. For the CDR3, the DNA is TGTGCCAGCAGCTTAGATCGCGGGGCCTCCTACGAGCAGTACTTC. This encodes CASSLDRGASYEQYF.

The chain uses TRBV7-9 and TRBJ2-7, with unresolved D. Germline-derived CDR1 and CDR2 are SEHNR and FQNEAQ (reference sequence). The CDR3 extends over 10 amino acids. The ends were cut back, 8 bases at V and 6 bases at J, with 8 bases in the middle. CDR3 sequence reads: CASGSSEQYF. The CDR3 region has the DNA TGTGCCAGCGGTTCTAGCGAGCAGTACTTC.

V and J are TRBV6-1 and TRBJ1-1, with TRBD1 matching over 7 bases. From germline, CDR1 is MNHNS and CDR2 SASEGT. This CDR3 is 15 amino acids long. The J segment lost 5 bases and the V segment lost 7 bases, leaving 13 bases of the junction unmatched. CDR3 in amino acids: CASIGARTGDTEAFF. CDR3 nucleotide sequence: TGTGCCAGCATCGGGGCTCGAACAGGGGATACTGAAGCTTTCTTT.

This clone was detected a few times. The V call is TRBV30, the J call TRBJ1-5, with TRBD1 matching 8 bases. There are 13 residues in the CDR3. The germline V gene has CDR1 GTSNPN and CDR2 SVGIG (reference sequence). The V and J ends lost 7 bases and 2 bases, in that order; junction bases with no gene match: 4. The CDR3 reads CAYGQGGNQPQHF. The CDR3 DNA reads TGTGCCTATGGACAGGGCGGCAATCAGCCCCAGCATTTT. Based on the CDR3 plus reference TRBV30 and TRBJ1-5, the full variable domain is SQTIHQWPATLVQPVGSPLSLECTVEGTSNPNLYWYRQAAGRGLQLLFYSVGIGQISSEVPQNLSASRPQDRQFILSSKKLLLSDSGFYLCAYGQGGNQPQHFGDGTRLSIL.

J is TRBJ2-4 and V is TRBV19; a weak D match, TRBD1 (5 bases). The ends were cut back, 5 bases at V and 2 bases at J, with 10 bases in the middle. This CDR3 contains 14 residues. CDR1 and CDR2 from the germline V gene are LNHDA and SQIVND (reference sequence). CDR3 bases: TGTGCCAGTAGTCCAGGGCGGACCAAAAACATTCAGTACTTC. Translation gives CASSPGRTKNIQYF.

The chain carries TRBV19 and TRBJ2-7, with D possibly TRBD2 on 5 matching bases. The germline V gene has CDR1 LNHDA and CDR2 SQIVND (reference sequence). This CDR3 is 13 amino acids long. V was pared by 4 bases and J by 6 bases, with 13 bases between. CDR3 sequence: CASSRVREGEQYF. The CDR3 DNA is TGTGCCAGTAGTAGAGTTCGCGAGGGCGAGCAGTACTTC.

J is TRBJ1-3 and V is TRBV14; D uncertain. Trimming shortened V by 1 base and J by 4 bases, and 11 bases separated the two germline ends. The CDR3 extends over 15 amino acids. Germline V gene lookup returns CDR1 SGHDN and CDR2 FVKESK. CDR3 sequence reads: CASSQARGSGNTIYF. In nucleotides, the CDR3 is TGTGCCAGCAGCCAAGCACGAGGCTCCGGAAACACCATATATTTT.

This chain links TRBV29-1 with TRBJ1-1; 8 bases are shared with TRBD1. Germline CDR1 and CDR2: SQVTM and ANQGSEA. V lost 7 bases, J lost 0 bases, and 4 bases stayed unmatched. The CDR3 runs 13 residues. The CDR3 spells CSGRTGLNTEAFF. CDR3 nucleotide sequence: TGCAGCGGCCGGACAGGGCTGAACACTGAAGCTTTCTTT.

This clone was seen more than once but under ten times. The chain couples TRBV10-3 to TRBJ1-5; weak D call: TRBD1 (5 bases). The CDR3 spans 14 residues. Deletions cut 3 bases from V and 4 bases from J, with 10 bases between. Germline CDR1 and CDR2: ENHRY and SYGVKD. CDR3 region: CAISERGGNQPQHF. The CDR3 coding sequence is TGTGCCATCAGTGAAAGGGGAGGGAATCAGCCCCAGCATTTT.

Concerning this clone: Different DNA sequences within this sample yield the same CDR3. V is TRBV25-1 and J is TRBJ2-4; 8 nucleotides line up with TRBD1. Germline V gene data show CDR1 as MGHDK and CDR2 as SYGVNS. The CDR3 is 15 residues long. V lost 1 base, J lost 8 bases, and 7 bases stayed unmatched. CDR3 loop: CASSESRTGRDIQYF. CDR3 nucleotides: TGTGCCAGCAGTGAATCCCGGACAGGGAGAGACATTCAGTACTTC.

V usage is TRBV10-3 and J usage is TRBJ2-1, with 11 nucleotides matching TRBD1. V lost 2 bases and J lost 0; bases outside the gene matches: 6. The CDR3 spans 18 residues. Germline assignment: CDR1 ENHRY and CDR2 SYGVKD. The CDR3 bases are TGTGCCATCAGTGAGGGACAGGGGGCAGCTAGCTCCTACAATGAGCAGTTCTTC. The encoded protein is CAISEGQGAASSYNEQFF.

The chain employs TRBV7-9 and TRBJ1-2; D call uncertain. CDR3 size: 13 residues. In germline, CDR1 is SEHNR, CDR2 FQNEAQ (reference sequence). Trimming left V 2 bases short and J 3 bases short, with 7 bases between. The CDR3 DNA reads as TGTGCCAGCAGCTTAAGTGGCTACTATGGCTACACCTTC. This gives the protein CASSLSGYYGYTF. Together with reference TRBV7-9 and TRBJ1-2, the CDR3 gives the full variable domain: DTGVSQNPRHKITKRGQNVTFRCDPISEHNRLYWYRQTLGQGPEFLTYFQNEAQLEKSRLLSDRFSAERPKGSFSTLEIQRTEQGDSAMYLCASSLSGYYGYTFGSGTRLTVV.